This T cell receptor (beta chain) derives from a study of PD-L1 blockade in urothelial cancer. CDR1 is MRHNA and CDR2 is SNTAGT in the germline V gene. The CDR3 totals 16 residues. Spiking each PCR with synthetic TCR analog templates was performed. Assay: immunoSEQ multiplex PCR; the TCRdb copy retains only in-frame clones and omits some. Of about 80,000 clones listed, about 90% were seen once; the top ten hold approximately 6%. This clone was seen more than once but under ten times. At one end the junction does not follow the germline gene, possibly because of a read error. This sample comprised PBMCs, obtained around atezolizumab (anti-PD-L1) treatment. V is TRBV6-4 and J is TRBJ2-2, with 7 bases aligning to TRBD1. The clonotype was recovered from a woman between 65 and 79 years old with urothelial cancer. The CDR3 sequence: CASSPETGLNTGQLFF. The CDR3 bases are TGTGCCAGCAGTCCCGAGACAGGGCTGAACACCGGGCAGCTGTTTTTT.